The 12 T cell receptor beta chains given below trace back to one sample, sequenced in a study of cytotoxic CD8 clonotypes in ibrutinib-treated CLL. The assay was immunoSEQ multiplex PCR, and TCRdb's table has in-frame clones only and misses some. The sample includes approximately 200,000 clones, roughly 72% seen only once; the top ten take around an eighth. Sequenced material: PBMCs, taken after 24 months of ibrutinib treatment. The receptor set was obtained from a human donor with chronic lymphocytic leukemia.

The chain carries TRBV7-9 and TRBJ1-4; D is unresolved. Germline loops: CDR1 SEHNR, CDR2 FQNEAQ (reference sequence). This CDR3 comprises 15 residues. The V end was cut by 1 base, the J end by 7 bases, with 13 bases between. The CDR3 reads CASSLVGQQGEKLFF. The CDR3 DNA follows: TGTGCCAGCAGCTTAGTGGGCCAGCAAGGTGAAAAACTGTTTTTT.

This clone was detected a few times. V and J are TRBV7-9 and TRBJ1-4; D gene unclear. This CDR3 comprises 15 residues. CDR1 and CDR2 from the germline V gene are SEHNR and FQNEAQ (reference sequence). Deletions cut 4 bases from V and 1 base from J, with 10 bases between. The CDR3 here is CASSSDGRTNEKLFF. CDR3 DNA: TGTGCCAGCAGCTCGGACGGACGAACTAATGAAAAACTGTTTTTT.

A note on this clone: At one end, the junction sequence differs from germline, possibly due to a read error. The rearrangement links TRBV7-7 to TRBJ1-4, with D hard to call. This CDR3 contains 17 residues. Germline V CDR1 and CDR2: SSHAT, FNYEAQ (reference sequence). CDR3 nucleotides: TGTGCTAGCAGCTTAGGGCCCCCGGGAGCTTCTAATGAAAAACTGTTTTTT. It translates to CASSLGPPGASNEKLFF.

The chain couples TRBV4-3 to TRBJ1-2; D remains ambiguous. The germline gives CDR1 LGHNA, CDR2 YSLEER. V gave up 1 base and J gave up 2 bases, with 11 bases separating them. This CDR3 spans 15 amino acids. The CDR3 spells CASSQAWTANYGYTF. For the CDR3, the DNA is TGCGCCAGCAGCCAAGCTTGGACTGCAAACTATGGCTACACCTTC.

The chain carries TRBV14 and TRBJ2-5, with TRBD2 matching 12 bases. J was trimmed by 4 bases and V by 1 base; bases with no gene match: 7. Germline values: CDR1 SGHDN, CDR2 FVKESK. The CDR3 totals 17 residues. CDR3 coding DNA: TGTGCCAGCAGCCAAGTATCACTAGCGGGAGGTCCAGAGACCCAGTACTTC. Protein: CASSQVSLAGGPETQYF. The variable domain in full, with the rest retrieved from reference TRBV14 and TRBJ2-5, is EAGVTQFPSHSVIEKGQTVTLRCDPISGHDNLYWYRRVMGKEIKFLLHFVKESKQDESGMPNNRFLAERTGGTYSTLKVQPAELEDSGVYFCASSQVSLAGGPETQYFGPGTRLLVL.

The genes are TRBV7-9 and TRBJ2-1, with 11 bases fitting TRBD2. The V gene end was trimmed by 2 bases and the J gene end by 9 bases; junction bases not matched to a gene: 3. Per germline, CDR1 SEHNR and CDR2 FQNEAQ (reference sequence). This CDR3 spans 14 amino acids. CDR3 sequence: CASSLTSGSGEQFF. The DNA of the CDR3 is TGTGCCAGCAGCTTAACTAGCGGGAGTGGTGAGCAGTTCTTC.

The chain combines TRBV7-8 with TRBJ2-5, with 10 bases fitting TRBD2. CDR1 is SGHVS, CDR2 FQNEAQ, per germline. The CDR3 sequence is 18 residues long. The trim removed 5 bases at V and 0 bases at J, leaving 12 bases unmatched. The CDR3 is CASSRSRTSGGYQETQYF. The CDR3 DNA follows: TGTGCCAGCAGCCGCTCCCGGACTAGCGGAGGGTACCAAGAGACCCAGTACTTC.

In DNA form, the CDR3 reads TGTGCCAGCAGCTTATCGTCATTGGATGAGCAGTTCTTC. Translation: CASSLSSLDEQFF. This chain uses TRBV5-4 with TRBJ2-1; D ambiguous. Trimming removed 2 bases from V and 8 bases from J, with 11 bases in between. The germline V gene encodes CDR1 SGHNT and CDR2 YYREEE (reference sequence). CDR3 size: 13 residues.

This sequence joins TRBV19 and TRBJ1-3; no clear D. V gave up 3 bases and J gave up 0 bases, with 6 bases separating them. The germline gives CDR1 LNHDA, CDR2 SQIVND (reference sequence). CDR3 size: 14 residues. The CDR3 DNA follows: TGTGCCAGTAGTATCAAGAGCTCTGGAAACACCATATATTTT. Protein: CASSIKSSGNTIYF.

CDR3 sequence: CASSRHSGGIYEQYF. In DNA form, the CDR3 reads TGTGCCAGCAGCCGACACTCAGGGGGAATCTACGAGCAGTACTTC. The gene calls are TRBV14 and TRBJ2-7, with TRBD1 identical over 7 bases. This CDR3 spans 15 amino acids. Germline assignment: CDR1 SGHDN and CDR2 FVKESK. The V segment lost 4 bases and the J segment 3 bases; nucleotides outside the gene matches: 9.

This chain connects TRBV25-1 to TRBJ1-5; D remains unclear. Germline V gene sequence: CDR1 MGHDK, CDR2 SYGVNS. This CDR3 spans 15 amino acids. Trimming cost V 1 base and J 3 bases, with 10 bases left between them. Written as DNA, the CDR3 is TGTGCCAGCAGTGAATCAGGAGGAGTCAATCAGCCCCAGCATTTT. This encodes CASSESGGVNQPQHF. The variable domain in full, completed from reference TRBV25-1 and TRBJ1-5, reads EADIYQTPRYLVIGTGKKITLECSQTMGHDKMYWYQQDPGMELHLIHYSYGVNSTEKGDLSSESTVSRIRTEHFPLTLESARPSHTSQYLCASSESGGVNQPQHFGDGTRLSIL.

DNA of the CDR3: TGTGCCAGCAGCTTGGCGGACGGCGGTAGAGAGACCCAGTACTTC. It translates to CASSLADGGRETQYF. This chain connects TRBV5-5 to TRBJ2-5; no clear D gene. The V end was cut by 0 bases, the J end by 4 bases, with 13 bases between. The CDR3 is made up of 15 amino acids. Germline-derived CDR1 and CDR2 are SGHKS and YYEKEE (reference sequence).